The following is a TCR beta chain sequence with its context. Its antigen is unidentified. This PCR relied on a set of 60 Vbeta primers and 13 Jbeta primers. Libraries were prepared by immunoSEQ multiplex PCR; TCRdb keeps only in-frame clonotypes and omits some of them. The sample carries under 70,000 clones, 55% to 75% recorded once. Trimming at V came to 0 bases and at J to 6 bases, leaving 8 bases not matched to a gene. The germline V gene encodes CDR1 SGDLS and CDR2 YYNGEE. This CDR3 is built from 16 residues. As for the donors, each was a healthy bone marrow donor. There were likely unrecorded immune exposures, though donors were nominally healthy when sampled. The data stem from a study of cytomegalovirus exposure and HLA in healthy donors. Study-wide points: In a later analysis, specific HLA alleles were associated with 15,000 to 20,000 TCR beta sequences at a 0.05 false discovery rate.

The sequencing sample was made of PBMCs. The clonotype was recovered from a middle-aged man in good health and CMV-seropositive. The chain joins TRBV9 to TRBJ1-1; 10 positions match TRBD1. CDR3 region: CASSVAGDRGWAEAFF. The CDR3 coding sequence is TGTGCCAGCAGCGTAGCAGGGGACAGGGGTTGGGCTGAAGCTTTCTTT.